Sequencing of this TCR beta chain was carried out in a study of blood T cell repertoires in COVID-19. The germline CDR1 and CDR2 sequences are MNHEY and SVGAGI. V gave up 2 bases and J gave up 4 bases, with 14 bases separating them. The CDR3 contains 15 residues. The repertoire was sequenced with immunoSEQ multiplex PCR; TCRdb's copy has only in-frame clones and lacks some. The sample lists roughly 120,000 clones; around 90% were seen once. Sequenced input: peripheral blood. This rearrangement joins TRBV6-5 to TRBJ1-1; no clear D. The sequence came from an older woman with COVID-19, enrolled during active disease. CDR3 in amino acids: CASSYDPLRGTEAFF. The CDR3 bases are TGTGCCAGCAGTTACGACCCCTTACGAGGCACTGAAGCTTTCTTT.